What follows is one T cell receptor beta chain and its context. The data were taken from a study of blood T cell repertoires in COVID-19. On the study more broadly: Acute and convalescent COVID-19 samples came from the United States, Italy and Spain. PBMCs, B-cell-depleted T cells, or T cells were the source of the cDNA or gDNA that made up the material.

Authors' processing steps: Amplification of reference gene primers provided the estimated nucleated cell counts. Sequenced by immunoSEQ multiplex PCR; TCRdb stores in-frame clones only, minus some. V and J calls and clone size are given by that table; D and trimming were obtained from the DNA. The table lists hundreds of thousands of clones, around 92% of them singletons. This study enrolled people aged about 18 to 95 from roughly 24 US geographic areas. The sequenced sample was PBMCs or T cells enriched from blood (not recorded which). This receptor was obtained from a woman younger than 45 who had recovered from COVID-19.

Here the CDR3 reads CASSPLEGSLKETQYF. CDR3 DNA sequence: TGTGCCAGCAGCCCTCTTGAAGGGAGTCTGAAGGAGACCCAGTACTTC. The J gene is TRBJ2-5, the V gene TRBV6-2 or TRBV6-3, with D maybe TRBD2 (5 bases). The CDR3 sequence is 16 residues long. The germline V gene has CDR1 MNHEY and CDR2 SVGEGT. V lost 6 bases and J lost 5, with 22 bases in between.